These T cell receptor beta chains were read from a single sample in a study of cytomegalovirus exposure and HLA in healthy donors. Sequencing used immunoSEQ multiplex PCR; TCRdb keeps in-frame clones, though not all of them. The data contain 150,000 to 200,000 clones, around 62% of them singletons. The sequenced sample was PBMCs. Every receptor here comes from a man aged 35-49 years in good health and CMV-seronegative. CDR3s include the opening cysteine and the closing phenylalanine or tryptophan. The D gene is left open where the match is weak.

J gene	V gene	D gene	CDR3 protein
TRBJ2-7	TRBV6-6	NA	CASSHGTQLGEQYF
TRBJ2-5	TRBV9	NA	CASSVESRGWETQYF
TRBJ2-3	TRBV5-1	TRBD1	CASSLEGGAADTQYF
TRBJ1-6	TRBV2	NA	CASSEQREKNSPLHF
TRBJ2-3	TRBV2	NA	CASSPMDTQYF
TRBJ1-5	TRBV15	NA	CATSRDLRDQPQHF
TRBJ2-3	TRBV19	NA	CASSSQGATDTQYF
TRBJ2-5	TRBV6-5	NA	CASSYKGAQYF
TRBJ2-7	TRBV6-5	NA	CKGSGTSYEQYF
TRBJ2-7	TRBV6-1	TRBD2	CASSERTSGRAFSLYEQYF
TRBJ1-2	TRBV7-9	NA	CASSLALGRSYTF
TRBJ1-2	TRBV11-2	NA	CASSLDPGYYGYTF
TRBJ2-7	TRBV6-5	NA	CASTPTKVSYEQYF
TRBJ1-2	TRBV27	TRBD1	CASSLYHTGGDGYTF
TRBJ1-2	TRBV2	TRBD1	CASLRDRTFYGYTF
TRBJ1-4	TRBV5-5	TRBD1	CASSSGQGANEKLFF
TRBJ1-5	TRBV27	NA	CASSYSLNQPQHF
TRBJ1-5	TRBV6-5	TRBD1	CASRGQQNQPQHF
TRBJ2-7	TRBV6-1	TRBD1	CASSELLVRDSYYEQYF
TRBJ1-4	TRBV5-1	TRBD1	CASREGTGNEKLFF
TRBJ1-5	TRBV27	NA	CASSPRTASYSNQPQHF
TRBJ2-5	TRBV6-6	NA	CASSTGFDQETQYF
TRBJ1-5	TRBV5-1	NA	CASSLDGGRQPQHF
TRBJ2-7	TRBV27	NA	CASNYQGRPYEQYF
TRBJ1-1	TRBV30	TRBD1	CAWSAWDREAFF
TRBJ1-1	TRBV7-2	NA	CASSATGEGITEAFF
TRBJ2-1	TRBV7-3	NA	CASSLAASVAYNEQFF
TRBJ2-3	TRBV10-3	TRBD2	CAISVGTSSLRADTQYF
TRBJ2-2	TRBV5-6	TRBD1	CASLRTGVRFINTGELFF
TRBJ2-1	TRBV7-2	TRBD2	CASSSPSGRKGQFF
TRBJ2-3	TRBV9	NA	CASSVEARDTQYF
TRBJ1-2	TRBV5-1	TRBD1	CASSSWDSYGYTF
TRBJ1-4	TRBV5-1	TRBD1	CASSPGDRQLNEKLFF
TRBJ2-5	TRBV9	NA	CASSVAGQQETQYF
TRBJ2-3	TRBV11-3	NA	CASSLAAWGRTSTDTQYF
TRBJ2-7	TRBV5-1	NA	CASSLVGQNYEQYF
TRBJ1-4	TRBV6-1	NA	CASSGDTRNEKLFF
TRBJ2-2	TRBV12-5	NA	CASGTGSSNTGELFF
TRBJ2-5	TRBV30	TRBD1	CAWRTGGTETQYF
TRBJ2-3	TRBV6-4	TRBD1	CASSPQGQGRTDTQYF
TRBJ2-7	TRBV6-5	NA	CASSQRTVTSYEQYF
TRBJ2-7	TRBV9	TRBD1	CASSVGPGGEQYF
TRBJ2-2	TRBV9	NA	CASSVETRAGELFF
TRBJ1-4	TRBV15	TRBD1	CATRTGTNEKLFF
TRBJ2-3	TRBV5-6	TRBD2	CASSQNRLAGTDTQYF
TRBJ1-2	TRBV5-1	NA	CASSLKGTGVLYGYTF
TRBJ2-3	TRBV5-5	NA	CASSLGSASTDTQYF
TRBJ2-1	TRBV27	TRBD2	CASSPLASGRGGEQFF